This T cell receptor beta chain was profiled in a study of T-cell reconstitution after alpha-beta-depleted transplantation in children. The study, taken as a whole, reports: T-cell numbers and diversity one year post-transplant derived largely from freshly generated T cells.

This clonotype was observed many times. Its antigen is undetermined. Unique molecular identifiers tagged the TCRbeta library. Each CDR3 protein is one row after TCRdb ran MiXCR on the PCR reads. The sample holds a few hundred thousand distinct CDR3 sequences; over 10% are singletons and the top ten take approximately 2%. The receptor comes from a male patient between 10 and 17 years old who had a stem cell transplant for acute myeloid leukemia, so the T cells may come from the graft donor. The input for sequencing was PBMCs, mostly from graft donor cells, taken 360 days after TCRalphabeta/CD19-depleted stem cell transplant.

CDR3 in DNA: TGCGCCAGCAGCTTGGAAACAGGGGGACCGAACACCGGGGAGCTGTTTTTT. Its translation is CASSLETGGPNTGELFF. This chain joins TRBV5-1 and TRBJ2-2, with 8 positions matching TRBD1. Germline-derived CDR1 and CDR2 are SGHRS and YFSETQ. The V and J ends lost 0 bases and 0 bases, in that order; junction bases with no gene match: 4. The CDR3 is made up of 17 amino acids.